This T cell receptor beta chain was sequenced during a study of blood T cells in healthy people across ages. CDR3 size: 17 residues. Germline CDR1 and CDR2: MDHEN and SYDVKM. The second PCR ran roughly 7 to 12 cycles with a sample-barcoded 5' primer and J-beta primers. A tag from a template-switch adaptor with 12 random nucleotides marked each cDNA molecule. TCRdb recomputed calls from the 5' RACE reads with MiXCR, one row per CDR3 protein. The repertoire holds about 800,000 distinct CDR3 sequences, with approximately 25% as singletons. Total RNA extraction produced at least 5.5 micrograms (per sample) for the study. Of note for this clonotype: The germline gene is not matched at one end of the junction; a read error may be the cause.

This sample also belongs to another study, concerning T cells of mothers and their children. That publication notes: Approximately 3 million TCR beta reads per child versus over 10 million per mother. Unrelated mother-child pairs always had slightly, but never significantly, lower normalized overlap than related pairs.

The chain carries TRBV28 and TRBJ1-5, with 8 bases that match TRBD1. The material sequenced was blood. This TCR came from a boy between 10 and 17 years old in good health. The CDR3 spells CANSFLGQEYSNQPQHF. The CDR3 DNA sequence: TGTGCCAACAGTTTCCTGGGACAGGAATATAGCAATCAGCCCCAGCATTTT.